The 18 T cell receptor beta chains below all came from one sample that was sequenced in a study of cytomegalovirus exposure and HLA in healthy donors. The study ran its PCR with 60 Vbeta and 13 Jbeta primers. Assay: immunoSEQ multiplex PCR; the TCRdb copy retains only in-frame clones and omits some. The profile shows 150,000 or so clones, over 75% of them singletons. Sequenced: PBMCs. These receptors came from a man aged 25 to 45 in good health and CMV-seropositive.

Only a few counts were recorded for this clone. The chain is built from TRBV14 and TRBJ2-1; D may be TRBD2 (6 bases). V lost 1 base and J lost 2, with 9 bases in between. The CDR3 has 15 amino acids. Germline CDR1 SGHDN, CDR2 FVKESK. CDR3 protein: CASSQALATYNEQFF. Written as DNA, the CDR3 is TGTGCCAGCAGCCAAGCTCTAGCGACCTACAATGAGCAGTTCTTC.

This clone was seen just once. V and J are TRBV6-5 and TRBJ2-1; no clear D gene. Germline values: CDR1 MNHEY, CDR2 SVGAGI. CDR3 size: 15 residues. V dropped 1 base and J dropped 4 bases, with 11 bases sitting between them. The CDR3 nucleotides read TGTGCCAGCAGTTACTTGAACAGCTTGTACAATGAGCAGTTCTTC. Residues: CASSYLNSLYNEQFF.

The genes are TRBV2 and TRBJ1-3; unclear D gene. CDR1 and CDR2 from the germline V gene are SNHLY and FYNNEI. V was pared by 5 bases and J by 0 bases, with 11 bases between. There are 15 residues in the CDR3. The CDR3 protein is CASSQKYFSGNTIYF. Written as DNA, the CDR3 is TGTGCCAGCAGTCAAAAGTACTTCTCTGGAAACACCATATATTTT. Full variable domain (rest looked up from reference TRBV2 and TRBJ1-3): EPEVTQTPSHQVTQMGQEVILRCVPISNHLYFYWYRQILGQKVEFLVSFYNNEISEKSEIFDDQFSVERPDGSNFTLKIRSTKLEDSAMYFCASSQKYFSGNTIYFGEGSWLTVV.

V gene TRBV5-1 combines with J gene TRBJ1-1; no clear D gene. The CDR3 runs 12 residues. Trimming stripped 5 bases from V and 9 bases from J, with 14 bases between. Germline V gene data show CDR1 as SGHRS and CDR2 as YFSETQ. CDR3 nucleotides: TGCGCCAGCAGTAGCGGGAGGGAGAAAGCTTTCTTT. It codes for CASSSGREKAFF. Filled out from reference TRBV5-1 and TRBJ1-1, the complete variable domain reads KAGVTQTPRYLIKTRGQQVTLSCSPISGHRSVSWYQQTPGQGLQFLFEYFSETQRNKGNFPGRFSGRQFSNSRSEMNVSTLELGDSALYLCASSSGREKAFFGQGTRLTVV.

DNA of the CDR3: TGTGCCGTCTCTGGGGGGACTAGCGGGAGAGGGGAGCTGTTTTTT. Translating gives CAVSGGTSGRGELFF. The genes are TRBV6-6 and TRBJ2-2; 14 bases fit TRBD2. CDR1 and CDR2 from the germline V gene are MNHNY and SVGAGI (reference sequence). CDR3 length: 15 residues. Unmatched junction bases numbered 10, after V lost 11 bases and J lost 8 bases.

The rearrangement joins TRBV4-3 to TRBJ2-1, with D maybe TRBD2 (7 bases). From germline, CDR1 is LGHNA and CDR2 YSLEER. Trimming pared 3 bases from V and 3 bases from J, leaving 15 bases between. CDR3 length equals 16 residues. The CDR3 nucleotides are TGCGCCAGCAGCCATCATTCGGGGGGCCGCTACAATGAGCAGTTCTTC. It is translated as CASSHHSGGRYNEQFF.

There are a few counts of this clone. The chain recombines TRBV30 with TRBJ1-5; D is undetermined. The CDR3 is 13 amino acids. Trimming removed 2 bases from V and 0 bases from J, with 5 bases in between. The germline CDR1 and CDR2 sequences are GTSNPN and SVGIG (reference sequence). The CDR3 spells CAWSSSSNQPQHF. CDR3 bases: TGTGCCTGGAGTTCGAGTAGCAATCAGCCCCAGCATTTT.

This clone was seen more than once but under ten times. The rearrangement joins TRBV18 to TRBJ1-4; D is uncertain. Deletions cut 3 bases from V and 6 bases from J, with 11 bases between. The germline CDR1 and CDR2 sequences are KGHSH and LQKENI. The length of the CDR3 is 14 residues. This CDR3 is CASSPIYTDEKLFF. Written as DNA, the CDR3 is TGTGCCAGCTCACCGATATATACAGATGAAAAACTGTTTTTT.

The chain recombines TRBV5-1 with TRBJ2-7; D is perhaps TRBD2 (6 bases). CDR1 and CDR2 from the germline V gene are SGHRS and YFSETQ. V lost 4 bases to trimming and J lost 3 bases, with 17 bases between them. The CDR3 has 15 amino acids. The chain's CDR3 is CASSQPGVGSYEQYF. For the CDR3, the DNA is TGCGCCAGCAGCCAACCGGGGGTGGGAAGCTACGAGCAGTACTTC.

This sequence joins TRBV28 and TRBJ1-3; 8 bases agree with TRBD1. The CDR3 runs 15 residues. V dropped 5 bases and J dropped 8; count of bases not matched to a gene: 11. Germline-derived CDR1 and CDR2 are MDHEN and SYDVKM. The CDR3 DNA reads TGTGCCAGCAGTAAACCGACAGGGGTTGTGGACACCATATATTTT. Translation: CASSKPTGVVDTIYF.

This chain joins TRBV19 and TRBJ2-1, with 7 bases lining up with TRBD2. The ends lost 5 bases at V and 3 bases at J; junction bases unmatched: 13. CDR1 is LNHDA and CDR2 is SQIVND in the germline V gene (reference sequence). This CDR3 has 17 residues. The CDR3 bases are TGTGCCAGTAGTTCCCCCGGCGGGCTAGCGGTCTACAATGAGCAGTTCTTC. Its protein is CASSSPGGLAVYNEQFF. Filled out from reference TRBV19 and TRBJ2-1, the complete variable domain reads DGGITQSPKYLFRKEGQNVTLSCEQNLNHDAMYWYRQDPGQGLRLIYYSQIVNDFQKGDIAEGYSVSREKKESFPLTVTSAQKNPTAFYLCASSSPGGLAVYNEQFFGPGTRLTVL.

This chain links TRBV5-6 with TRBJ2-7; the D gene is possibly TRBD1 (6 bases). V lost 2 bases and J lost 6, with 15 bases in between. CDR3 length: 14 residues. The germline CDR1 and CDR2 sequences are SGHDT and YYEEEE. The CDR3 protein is CASSFAQGVGEQYF. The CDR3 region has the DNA TGTGCCAGCAGCTTCGCACAGGGAGTAGGCGAGCAGTACTTC.

CDR3 loop: CASSLRVTGANVLTF. CDR3 bases: TGTGCCAGTAGCCTCAGGGTCACTGGGGCCAACGTCCTGACTTTC. This chain uses TRBV19 with TRBJ2-6, with a possible D match to TRBD1 (5 bases). This CDR3 spans 15 amino acids. Germline CDR1 is LNHDA and CDR2 is SQIVND (reference sequence). Trimming took 6 bases from V and 2 from J, leaving 11 bases between them.

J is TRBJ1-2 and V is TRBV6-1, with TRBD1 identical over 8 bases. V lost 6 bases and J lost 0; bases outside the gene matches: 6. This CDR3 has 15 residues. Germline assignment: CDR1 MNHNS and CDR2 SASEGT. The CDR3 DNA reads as TGTGCCAGCAGACCCGGACAGGGAGCTAACTATGGCTACACCTTC. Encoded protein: CASRPGQGANYGYTF.

The CDR3 DNA is TGTGCCAGCAGCCAAGTTCTGAACACCGGGGAGCTGTTTTTT. Translating gives CASSQVLNTGELFF. The chain has TRBV4-2 and TRBJ2-2; no firm D call. Germline V gives CDR1 LGHNA, CDR2 YNFKEQ. The CDR3 contains 14 residues. V lost 1 base to trimming and J lost 1 base, with 4 bases between them.

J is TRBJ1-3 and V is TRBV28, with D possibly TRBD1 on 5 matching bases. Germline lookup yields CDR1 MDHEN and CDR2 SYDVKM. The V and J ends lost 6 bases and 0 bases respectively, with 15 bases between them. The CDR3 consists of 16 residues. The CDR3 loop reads CASRGLGFISGNTIYF. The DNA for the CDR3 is TGTGCCAGCAGGGGGCTGGGGTTCATCTCTGGAAACACCATATATTTT. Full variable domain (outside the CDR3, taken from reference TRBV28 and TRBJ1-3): DVKVTQSSRYLVKRTGEKVFLECVQDMDHENMFWYRQDPGLGLRLIYFSYDVKMKEKGDIPEGYSVSREKKERFSLILESASTNQTSMYLCASRGLGFISGNTIYFGEGSWLTVV.

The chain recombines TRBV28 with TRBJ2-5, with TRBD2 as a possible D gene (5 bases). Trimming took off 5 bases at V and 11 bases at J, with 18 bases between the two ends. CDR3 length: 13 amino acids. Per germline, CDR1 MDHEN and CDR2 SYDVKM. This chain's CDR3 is CASSPRNTREQYF. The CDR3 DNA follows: TGTGCCAGCAGTCCCCGGAACACTAGAGAGCAGTACTTC.

The CDR3 DNA reads as TGTGCCAGCAGAATTCGGACTCGGCGGGACACTGAAGCTTTCTTT. The encoded protein is CASRIRTRRDTEAFF. This chain links TRBV28 with TRBJ1-1, with D unresolved. The CDR3 is 15 residues long. Germline V gene lookup returns CDR1 MDHEN and CDR2 SYDVKM. The V end was cut by 6 bases, the J end by 3 bases, with 17 bases between.